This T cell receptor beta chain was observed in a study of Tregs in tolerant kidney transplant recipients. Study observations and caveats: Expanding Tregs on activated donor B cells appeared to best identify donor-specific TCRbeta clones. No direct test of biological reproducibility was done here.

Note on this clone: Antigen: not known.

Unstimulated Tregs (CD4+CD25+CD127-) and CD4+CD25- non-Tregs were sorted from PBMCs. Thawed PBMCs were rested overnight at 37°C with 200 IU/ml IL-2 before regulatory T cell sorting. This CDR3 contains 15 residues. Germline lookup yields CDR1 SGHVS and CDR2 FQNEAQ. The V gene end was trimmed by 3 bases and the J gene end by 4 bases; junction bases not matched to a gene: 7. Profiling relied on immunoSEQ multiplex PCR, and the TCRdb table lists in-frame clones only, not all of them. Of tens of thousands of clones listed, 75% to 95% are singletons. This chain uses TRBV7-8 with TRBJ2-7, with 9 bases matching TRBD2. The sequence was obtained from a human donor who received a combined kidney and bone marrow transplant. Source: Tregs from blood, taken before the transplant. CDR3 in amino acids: CASSLHSGGIYEQYF. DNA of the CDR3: TGTGCCAGCAGCTTGCATAGCGGGGGAATTTACGAGCAGTACTTC. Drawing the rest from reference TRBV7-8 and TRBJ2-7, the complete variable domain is GAGVSQSPRYKVAKRGQDVALRCDPISGHVSLFWYQQALGQGPEFLTYFQNEAQLDKSGLPSDRFFAERPEGSVSTLKIQRTQQEDSAVYLCASSLHSGGIYEQYFGPGTRLTVT.